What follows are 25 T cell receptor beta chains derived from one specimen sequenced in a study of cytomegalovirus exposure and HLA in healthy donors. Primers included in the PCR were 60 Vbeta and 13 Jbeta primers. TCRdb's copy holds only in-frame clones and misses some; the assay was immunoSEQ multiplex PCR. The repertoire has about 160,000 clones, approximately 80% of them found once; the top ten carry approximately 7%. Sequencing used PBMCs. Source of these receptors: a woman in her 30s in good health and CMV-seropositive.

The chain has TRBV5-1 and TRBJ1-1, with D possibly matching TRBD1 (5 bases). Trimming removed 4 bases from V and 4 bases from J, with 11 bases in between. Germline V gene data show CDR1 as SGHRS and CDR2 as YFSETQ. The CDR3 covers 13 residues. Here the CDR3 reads CASSIQESTEAFF. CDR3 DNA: TGCGCCAGCAGCATACAGGAGAGCACTGAAGCTTTCTTT.

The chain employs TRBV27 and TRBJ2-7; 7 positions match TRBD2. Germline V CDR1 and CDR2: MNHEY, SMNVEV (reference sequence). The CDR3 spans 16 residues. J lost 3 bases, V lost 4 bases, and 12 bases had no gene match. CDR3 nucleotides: TGTGCCAGCAGTTCTAAGGGAGGGTCCCCCTACTACGAGCAGTACTTC. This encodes CASSSKGGSPYYEQYF.

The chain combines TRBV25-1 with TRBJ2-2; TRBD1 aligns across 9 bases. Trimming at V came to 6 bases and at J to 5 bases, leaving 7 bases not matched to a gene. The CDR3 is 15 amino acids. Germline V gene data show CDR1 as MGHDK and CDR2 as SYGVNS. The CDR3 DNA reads TGTGCCAGCAGCCGGGACAGGGCGATAACCGGGGAGCTGTTTTTT. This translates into CASSRDRAITGELFF.

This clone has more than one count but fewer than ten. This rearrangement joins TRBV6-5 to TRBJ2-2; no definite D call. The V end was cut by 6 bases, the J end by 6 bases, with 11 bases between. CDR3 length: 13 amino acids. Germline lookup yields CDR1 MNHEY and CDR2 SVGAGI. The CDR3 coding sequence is TGTGCCAGCAGCCCCTTTTTATCCGGGGAGCTGTTTTTT. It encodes CASSPFLSGELFF.

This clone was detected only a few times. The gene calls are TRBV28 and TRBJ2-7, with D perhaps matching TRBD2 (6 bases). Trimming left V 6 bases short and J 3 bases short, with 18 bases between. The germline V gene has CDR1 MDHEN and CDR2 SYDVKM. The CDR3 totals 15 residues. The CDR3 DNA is TGTGCCAGCAGCCGACCACGGGAGAAAGGCTACGAGCAGTACTTC. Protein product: CASSRPREKGYEQYF. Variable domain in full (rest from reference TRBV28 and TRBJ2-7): DVKVTQSSRYLVKRTGEKVFLECVQDMDHENMFWYRQDPGLGLRLIYFSYDVKMKEKGDIPEGYSVSREKKERFSLILESASTNQTSMYLCASSRPREKGYEQYFGPGTRLTVT.

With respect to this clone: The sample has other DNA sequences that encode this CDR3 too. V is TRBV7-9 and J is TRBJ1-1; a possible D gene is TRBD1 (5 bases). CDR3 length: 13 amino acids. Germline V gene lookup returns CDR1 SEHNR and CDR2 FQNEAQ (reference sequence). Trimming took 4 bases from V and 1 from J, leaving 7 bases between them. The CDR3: CASSSTGNTEAFF. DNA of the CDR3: TGTGCCAGCAGCTCCACAGGGAACACTGAAGCTTTCTTT.

This CDR3 reads CASSSRPLAGEETQYF. As DNA, the CDR3 is TGCGCCAGCAGCTCCAGACCACTAGCGGGGGAAGAGACCCAGTACTTC. The chain has TRBV5-1 and TRBJ2-5, with 11 bases fitting TRBD2. V lost 3 bases and J lost 3; bases outside the gene matches: 7. The CDR3 loop spans 16 amino acids. Germline V gene lookup returns CDR1 SGHRS and CDR2 YFSETQ.

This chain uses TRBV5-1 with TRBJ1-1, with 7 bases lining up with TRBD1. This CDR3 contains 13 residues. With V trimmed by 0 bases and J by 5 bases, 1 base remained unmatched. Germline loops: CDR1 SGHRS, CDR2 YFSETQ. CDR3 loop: CASSLDRGTEAFF. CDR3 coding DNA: TGCGCCAGCAGCTTGGACAGGGGTACTGAAGCTTTCTTT. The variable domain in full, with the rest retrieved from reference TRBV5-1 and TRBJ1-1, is KAGVTQTPRYLIKTRGQQVTLSCSPISGHRSVSWYQQTPGQGLQFLFEYFSETQRNKGNFPGRFSGRQFSNSRSEMNVSTLELGDSALYLCASSLDRGTEAFFGQGTRLTVV.

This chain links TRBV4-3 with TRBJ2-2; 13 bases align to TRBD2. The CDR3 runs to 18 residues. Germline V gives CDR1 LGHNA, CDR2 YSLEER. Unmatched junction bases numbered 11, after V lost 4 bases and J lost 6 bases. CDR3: CASSLQLLAGGPSGELFF. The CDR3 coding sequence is TGCGCCAGCAGCCTGCAGTTACTAGCGGGGGGGCCTTCCGGGGAGCTGTTTTTT.

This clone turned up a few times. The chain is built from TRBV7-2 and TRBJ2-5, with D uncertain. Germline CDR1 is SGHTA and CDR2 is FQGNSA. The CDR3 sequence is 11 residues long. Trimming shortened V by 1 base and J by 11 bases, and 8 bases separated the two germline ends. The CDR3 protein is CASSLGLHQYF. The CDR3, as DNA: TGTGCCAGCAGCTTAGGGCTGCATCAGTACTTC. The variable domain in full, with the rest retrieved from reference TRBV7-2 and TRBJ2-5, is GAGVSQSPSNKVTEKGKDVELRCDPISGHTALYWYRQSLGQGLEFLIYFQGNSAPDKSGLPSDRFSAERTGGSVSTLTIQRTQQEDSAVYLCASSLGLHQYFGPGTRLLVL.

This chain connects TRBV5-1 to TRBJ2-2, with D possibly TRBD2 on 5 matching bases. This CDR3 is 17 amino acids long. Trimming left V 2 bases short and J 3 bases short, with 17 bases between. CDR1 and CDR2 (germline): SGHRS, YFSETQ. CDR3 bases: TGCGCCAGCAGCTTAGATTCGGGCCGACTATACACCGGGGAGCTGTTTTTT. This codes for CASSLDSGRLYTGELFF.

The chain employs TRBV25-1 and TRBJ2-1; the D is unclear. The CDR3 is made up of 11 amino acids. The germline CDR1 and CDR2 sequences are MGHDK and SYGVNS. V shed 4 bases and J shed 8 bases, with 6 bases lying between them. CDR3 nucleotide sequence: TGTGCCAGCAGTGGACACGATGAGCAGTTCTTC. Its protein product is CASSGHDEQFF. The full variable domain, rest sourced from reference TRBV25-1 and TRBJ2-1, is EADIYQTPRYLVIGTGKKITLECSQTMGHDKMYWYQQDPGMELHLIHYSYGVNSTEKGDLSSESTVSRIRTEHFPLTLESARPSHTSQYLCASSGHDEQFFGPGTRLTVL.

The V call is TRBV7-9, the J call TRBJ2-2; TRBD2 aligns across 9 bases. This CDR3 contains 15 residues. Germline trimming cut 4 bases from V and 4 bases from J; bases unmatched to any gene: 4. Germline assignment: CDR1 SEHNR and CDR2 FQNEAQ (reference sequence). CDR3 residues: CASSSRGGVTGELFF. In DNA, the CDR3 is TGTGCCAGCAGCTCGCGCGGGGGGGTCACCGGGGAGCTGTTTTTT.

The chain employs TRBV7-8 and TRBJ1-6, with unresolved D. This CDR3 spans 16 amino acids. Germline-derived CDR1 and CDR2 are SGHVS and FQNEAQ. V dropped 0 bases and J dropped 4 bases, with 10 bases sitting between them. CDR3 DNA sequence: TGTGCCAGCAGCTTAGCGATGCGACAATATAATTCACCCCTCCACTTT. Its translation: CASSLAMRQYNSPLHF. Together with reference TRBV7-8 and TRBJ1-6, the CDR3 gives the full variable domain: GAGVSQSPRYKVAKRGQDVALRCDPISGHVSLFWYQQALGQGPEFLTYFQNEAQLDKSGLPSDRFFAERPEGSVSTLKIQRTQQEDSAVYLCASSLAMRQYNSPLHFGNGTRLTVT.

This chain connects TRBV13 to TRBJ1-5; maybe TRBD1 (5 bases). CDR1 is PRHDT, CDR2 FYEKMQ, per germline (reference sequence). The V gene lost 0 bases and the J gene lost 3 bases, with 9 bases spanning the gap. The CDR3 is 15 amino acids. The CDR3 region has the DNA TGTGCCAGCAGCTTAGGGGGGCGCATCAATCAGCCCCAGCATTTT. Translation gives CASSLGGRINQPQHF.

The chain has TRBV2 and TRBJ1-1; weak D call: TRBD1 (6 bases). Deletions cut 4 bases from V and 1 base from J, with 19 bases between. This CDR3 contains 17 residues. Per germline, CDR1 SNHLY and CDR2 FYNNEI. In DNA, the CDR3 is TGTGCCAGCAGTGGCATCAGGGGAAGTACAAAGAACACTGAAGCTTTCTTT. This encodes CASSGIRGSTKNTEAFF.

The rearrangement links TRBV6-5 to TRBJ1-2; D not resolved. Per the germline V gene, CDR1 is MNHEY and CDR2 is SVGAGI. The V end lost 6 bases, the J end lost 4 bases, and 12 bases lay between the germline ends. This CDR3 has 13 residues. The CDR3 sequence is CASSLRGSYGYTF. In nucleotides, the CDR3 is TGTGCCAGCAGCCTGCGGGGTTCCTATGGCTACACCTTC.

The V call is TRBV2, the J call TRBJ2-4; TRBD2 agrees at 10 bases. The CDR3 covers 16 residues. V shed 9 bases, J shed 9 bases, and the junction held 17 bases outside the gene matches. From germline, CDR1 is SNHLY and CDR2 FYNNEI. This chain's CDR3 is CASRVGRVAGGTIQYF. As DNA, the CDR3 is TGTGCCAGTCGGGTGGGGCGGGTAGCGGGGGGTACCATTCAGTACTTC.

CDR3 coding DNA: TGTGCCAGCAGCTCCACAGGGGACAGCTATGGCTACACCTTC. Protein: CASSSTGDSYGYTF. V and J are TRBV5-4 and TRBJ1-2, with 7 nucleotides matching TRBD1. The ends lost 3 bases at V and 4 bases at J; junction bases unmatched: 6. This CDR3 has 14 amino acids. Germline V gene lookup returns CDR1 SGHNT and CDR2 YYREEE (reference sequence).

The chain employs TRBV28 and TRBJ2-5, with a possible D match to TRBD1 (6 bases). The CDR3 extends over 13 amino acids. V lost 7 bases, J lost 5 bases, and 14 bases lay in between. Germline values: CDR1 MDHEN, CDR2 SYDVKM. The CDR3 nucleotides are TGTGCCAGCAAATTACAGGGCGGCGAGACCCAGTACTTC. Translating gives CASKLQGGETQYF. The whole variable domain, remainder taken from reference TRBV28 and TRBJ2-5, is DVKVTQSSRYLVKRTGEKVFLECVQDMDHENMFWYRQDPGLGLRLIYFSYDVKMKEKGDIPEGYSVSREKKERFSLILESASTNQTSMYLCASKLQGGETQYFGPGTRLLVL.

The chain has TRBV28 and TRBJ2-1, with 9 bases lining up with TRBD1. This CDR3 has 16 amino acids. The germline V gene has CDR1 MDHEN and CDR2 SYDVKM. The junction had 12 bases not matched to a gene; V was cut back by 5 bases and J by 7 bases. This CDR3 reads CASSRPGTGKINEQFF. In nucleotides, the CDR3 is TGTGCCAGCAGTAGACCCGGGACAGGGAAAATTAATGAGCAGTTCTTC.

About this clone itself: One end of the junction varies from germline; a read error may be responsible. CDR3 residues: CSSSLVLRNREGETQYF. For the CDR3, the DNA is TGTTCCAGCAGCTTAGTTCTTCGGAACAGGGAGGGGGAGACCCAGTACTTC. The chain combines TRBV7-9 with TRBJ2-5, with D possibly TRBD2 on 7 matching bases. CDR1 SEHNR and CDR2 FQNEAQ come from the germline V gene (reference sequence). The CDR3 is 17 residues long.

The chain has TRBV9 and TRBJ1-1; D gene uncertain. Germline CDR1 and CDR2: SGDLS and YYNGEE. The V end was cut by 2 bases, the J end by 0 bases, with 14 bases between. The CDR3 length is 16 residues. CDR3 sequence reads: CASSVTSGRLNTEAFF. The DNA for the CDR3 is TGTGCCAGCAGCGTTACCAGTGGGAGGTTGAACACTGAAGCTTTCTTT.

CDR3 nucleotide sequence: TGTGCCAGCAACGGGAAGGGAGGGGCTCGGGGCACTGAAGCTTTCTTT. It specifies CASNGKGGARGTEAFF. V usage is TRBV5-4 and J usage is TRBJ1-1; D is perhaps TRBD1 (5 bases). CDR1 and CDR2 from the germline V gene are SGHNT and YYREEE (reference sequence). The CDR3 has 16 residues. Trimming shortened V by 6 bases and J by 4 bases, and 22 bases separated the two germline ends. The entire variable domain, with the rest obtained from reference TRBV5-4 and TRBJ1-1, is as follows: ETGVTQSPTHLIKTRGQQVTLRCSSQSGHNTVSWYQQALGQGPQFIFQYYREEENGRGNFPPRFSGLQFPNYSSELNVNALELDDSALYLCASNGKGGARGTEAFFGQGTRLTVV.

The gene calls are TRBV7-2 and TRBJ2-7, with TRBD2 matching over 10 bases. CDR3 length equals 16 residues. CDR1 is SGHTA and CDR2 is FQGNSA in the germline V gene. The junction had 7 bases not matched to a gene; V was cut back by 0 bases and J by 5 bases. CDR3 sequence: CASSLAVSGGLDEQYF. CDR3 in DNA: TGTGCCAGCAGCTTAGCGGTTAGCGGGGGGCTCGACGAGCAGTACTTC.